The sample holds a few counts of the clone carrying this T cell receptor beta chain. Its specificity is unknown. V lost 1 base and J 2 bases, leaving 8 bases between the germline ends. The CDR3 has 13 amino acids. The germline V gene encodes CDR1 DFQATT and CDR2 SNEGSKA (reference sequence). RNA transcripts yielded amplified TCR beta CDR3 regions. HTBI primers were used for first-round RT-PCR of the TCR CDR3. TCRdb recomputed calls from the multiplex PCR reads with MiXCR, one row per CDR3 protein. The sample yields under 650,000 distinct CDR3 sequences, around 16% seen once. The sample is drawn from a study of T cells in Graves' hyperthyroidism and ophthalmopathy. Points from the study as a whole: In the blood, most expanded thyroid clonotypes above 0.001 appeared as well.

The source of this sequence is a woman aged 25 to 39 with Graves' hyperthyroidism. The material sequenced was blood. The V and J genes are TRBV20-1 and TRBJ1-2, with a tentative D call TRBD1 (5 bases). CDR3: CSARVRGNYGYTF. CDR3 DNA sequence: TGCAGTGCTAGAGTGCGGGGGAACTATGGCTACACCTTC.